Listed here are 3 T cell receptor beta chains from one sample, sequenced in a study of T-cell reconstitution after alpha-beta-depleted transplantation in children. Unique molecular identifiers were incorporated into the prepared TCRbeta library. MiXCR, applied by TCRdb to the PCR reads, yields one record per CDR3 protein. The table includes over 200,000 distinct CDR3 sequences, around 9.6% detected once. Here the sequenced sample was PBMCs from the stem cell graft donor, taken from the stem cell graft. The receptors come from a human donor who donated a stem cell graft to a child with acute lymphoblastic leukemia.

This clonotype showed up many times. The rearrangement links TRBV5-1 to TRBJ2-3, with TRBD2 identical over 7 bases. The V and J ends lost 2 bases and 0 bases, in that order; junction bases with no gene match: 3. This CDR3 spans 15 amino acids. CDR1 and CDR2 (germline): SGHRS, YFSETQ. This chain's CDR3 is CASSFGGSSTDTQYF. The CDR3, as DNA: TGCGCCAGCAGCTTTGGCGGGAGTAGCACAGATACGCAGTATTTT.

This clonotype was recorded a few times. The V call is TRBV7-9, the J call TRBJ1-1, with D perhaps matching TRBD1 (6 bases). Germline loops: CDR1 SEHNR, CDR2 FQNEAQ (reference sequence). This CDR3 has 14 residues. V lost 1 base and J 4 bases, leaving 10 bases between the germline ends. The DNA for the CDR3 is TGTGCCAGCAGCTTAGGGGGGGCGGTCACTGAAGCTTTCTTT. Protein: CASSLGGAVTEAFF.

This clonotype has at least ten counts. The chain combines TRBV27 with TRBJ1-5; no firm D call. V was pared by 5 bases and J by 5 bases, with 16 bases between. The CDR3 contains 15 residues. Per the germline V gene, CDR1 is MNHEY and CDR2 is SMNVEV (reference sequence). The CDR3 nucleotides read TGTGCCAGCAGTCGATCGCCTAACCAGGATCAGCCCCAGCATTTT. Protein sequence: CASSRSPNQDQPQHF.